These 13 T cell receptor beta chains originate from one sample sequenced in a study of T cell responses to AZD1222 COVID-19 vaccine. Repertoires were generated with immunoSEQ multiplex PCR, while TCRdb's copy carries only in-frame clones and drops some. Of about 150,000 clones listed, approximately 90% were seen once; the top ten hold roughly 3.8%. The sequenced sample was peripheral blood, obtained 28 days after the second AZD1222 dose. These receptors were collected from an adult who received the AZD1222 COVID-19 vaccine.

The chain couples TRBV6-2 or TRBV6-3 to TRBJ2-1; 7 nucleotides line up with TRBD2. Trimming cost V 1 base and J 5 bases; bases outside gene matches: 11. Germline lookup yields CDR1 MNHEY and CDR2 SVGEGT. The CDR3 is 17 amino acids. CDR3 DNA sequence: TGTGCCAGCAGTTACTTGCGGACTAGAACCCTGAACAATGAGCAGTTCTTC. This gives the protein CASSYLRTRTLNNEQFF.

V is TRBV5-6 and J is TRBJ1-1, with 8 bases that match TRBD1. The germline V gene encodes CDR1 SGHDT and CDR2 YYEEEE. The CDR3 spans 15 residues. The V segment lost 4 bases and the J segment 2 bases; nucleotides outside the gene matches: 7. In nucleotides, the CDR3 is TGTGCCAGCAGCCTTACGGGACAGGCAAACACTGAAGCTTTCTTT. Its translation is CASSLTGQANTEAFF. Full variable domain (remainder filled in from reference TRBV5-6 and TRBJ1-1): DAGVTQSPTHLIKTRGQQVTLRCSPKSGHDTVSWYQQALGQGPQFIFQYYEEEERQRGNFPDRFSGHQFPNYSSELNVNALLLGDSALYLCASSLTGQANTEAFFGQGTRLTVV.

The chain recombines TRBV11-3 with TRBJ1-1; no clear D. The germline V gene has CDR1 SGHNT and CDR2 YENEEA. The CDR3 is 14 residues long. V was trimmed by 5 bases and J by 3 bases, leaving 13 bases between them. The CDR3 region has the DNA TGTGCCAGCAGCCTCGGGAGGCCGTACACTGAAGCTTTCTTT. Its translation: CASSLGRPYTEAFF. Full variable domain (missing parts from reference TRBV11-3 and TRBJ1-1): EAGVVQSPRYKIIEKKQPVAFWCNPISGHNTLYWYLQNLGQGPELLIRYENEEAVDDSQLPKDRFSAERLKGVDSTLKIQPAELGDSAVYLCASSLGRPYTEAFFGQGTRLTVV.

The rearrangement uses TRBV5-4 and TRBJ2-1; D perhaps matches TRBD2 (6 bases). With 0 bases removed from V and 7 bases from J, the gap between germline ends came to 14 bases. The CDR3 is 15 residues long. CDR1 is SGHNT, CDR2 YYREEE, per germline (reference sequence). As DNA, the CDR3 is TGTGCCAGCAGCTTGGTCACTAGCCTGCAAAATGAGCAGTTCTTC. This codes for CASSLVTSLQNEQFF.

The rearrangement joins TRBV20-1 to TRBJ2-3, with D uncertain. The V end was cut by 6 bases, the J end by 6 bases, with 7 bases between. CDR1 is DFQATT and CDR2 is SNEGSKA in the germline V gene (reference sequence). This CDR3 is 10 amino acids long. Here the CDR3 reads CSAAVDTQYF. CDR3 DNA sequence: TGCAGTGCCGCAGTGGATACGCAGTATTTT.

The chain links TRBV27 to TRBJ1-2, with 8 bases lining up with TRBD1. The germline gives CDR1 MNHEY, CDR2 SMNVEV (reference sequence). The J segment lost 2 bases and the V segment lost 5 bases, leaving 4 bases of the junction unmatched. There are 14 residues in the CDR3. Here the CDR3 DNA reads TGTGCCAGCAGTGACAGGGGTCCCAACTATGGCTACACCTTC. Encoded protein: CASSDRGPNYGYTF.

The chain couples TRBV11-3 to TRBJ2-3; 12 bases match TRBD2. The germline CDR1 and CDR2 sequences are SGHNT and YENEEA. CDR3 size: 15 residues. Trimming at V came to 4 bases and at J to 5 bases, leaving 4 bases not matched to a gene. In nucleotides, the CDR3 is TGTGCCAGCAGCTCTACTAGCGGGGGGCAAGATACGCAGTATTTT. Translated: CASSSTSGGQDTQYF.

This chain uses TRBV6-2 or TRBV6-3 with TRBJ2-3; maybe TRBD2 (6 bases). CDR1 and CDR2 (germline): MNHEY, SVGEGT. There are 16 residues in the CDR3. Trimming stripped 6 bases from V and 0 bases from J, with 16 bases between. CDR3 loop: CASSPRVAASTDTQYF. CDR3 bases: TGTGCCAGCAGCCCTCGGGTAGCGGCTAGCACAGATACGCAGTATTTT.

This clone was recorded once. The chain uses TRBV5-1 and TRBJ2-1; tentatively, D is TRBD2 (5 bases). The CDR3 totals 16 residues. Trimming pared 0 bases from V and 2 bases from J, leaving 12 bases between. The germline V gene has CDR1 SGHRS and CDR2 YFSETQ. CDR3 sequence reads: CASSLGGSGTYNEQFF. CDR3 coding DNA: TGCGCCAGCAGCTTGGGAGGGAGTGGGACCTACAATGAGCAGTTCTTC.

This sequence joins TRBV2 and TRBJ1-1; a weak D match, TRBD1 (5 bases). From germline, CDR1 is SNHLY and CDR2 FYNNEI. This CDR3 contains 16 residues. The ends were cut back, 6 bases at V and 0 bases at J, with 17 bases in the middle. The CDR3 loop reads CASRTGVGHLNTEAFF. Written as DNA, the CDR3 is TGTGCCAGCAGGACTGGGGTTGGACACCTGAACACTGAAGCTTTCTTT. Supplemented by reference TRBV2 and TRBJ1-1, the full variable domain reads EPEVTQTPSHQVTQMGQEVILRCVPISNHLYFYWYRQILGQKVEFLVSFYNNEISEKSEIFDDQFSVERPDGSNFTLKIRSTKLEDSAMYFCASRTGVGHLNTEAFFGQGTRLTVV.

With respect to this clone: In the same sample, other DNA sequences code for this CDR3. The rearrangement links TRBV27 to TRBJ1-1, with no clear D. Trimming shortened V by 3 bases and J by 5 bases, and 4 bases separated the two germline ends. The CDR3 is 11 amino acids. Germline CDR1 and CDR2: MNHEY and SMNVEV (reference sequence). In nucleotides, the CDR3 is TGTGCCAGCAGTTTGGGGACTGAAGCTTTCTTT. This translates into CASSLGTEAFF.

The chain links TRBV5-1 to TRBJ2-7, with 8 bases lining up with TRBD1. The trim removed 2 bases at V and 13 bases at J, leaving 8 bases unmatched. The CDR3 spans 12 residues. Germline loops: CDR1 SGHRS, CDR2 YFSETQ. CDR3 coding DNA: TGCGCCAGCAGCTTAGGACAGGGCTTGCGCTACTTC. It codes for CASSLGQGLRYF.

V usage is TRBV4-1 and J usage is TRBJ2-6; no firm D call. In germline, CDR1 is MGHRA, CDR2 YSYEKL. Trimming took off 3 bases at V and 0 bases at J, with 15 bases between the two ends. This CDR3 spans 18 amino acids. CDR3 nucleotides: TGCGCCAGCAGCCATACAGCAGAGTCAAACTCTGGGGCCAACGTCCTGACTTTC. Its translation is CASSHTAESNSGANVLTF.